The clone carrying this T cell receptor beta chain was observed at least ten times. TCRdb redid the calling of the 5' RACE reads with MiXCR, one entry per CDR3 protein. The table lists 30,000 to 40,000 distinct CDR3 sequences, 5.4% of them singletons, with about a fifth in the top ten. The data are from a study of early T cells in non-severe SARS-CoV-2 infection. CDR1 is SGHRS, CDR2 YFSETQ, per germline. There are 17 residues in the CDR3. V dropped 0 bases and J dropped 4; count of bases not matched to a gene: 3. The chain employs TRBV5-1 and TRBJ2-5, with TRBD2 matching 16 bases. The sequenced sample was whole blood. The sequence was obtained from an adult who was a healthcare worker with PCR-confirmed SARS-CoV-2 infection or an uninfected control (not recorded which). The CDR3 nucleotides are TGCGCCAGCAGCTTGGCGGGACTAGCGGGAGGGCCAGAGACCCAGTACTTC. It specifies CASSLAGLAGGPETQYF.